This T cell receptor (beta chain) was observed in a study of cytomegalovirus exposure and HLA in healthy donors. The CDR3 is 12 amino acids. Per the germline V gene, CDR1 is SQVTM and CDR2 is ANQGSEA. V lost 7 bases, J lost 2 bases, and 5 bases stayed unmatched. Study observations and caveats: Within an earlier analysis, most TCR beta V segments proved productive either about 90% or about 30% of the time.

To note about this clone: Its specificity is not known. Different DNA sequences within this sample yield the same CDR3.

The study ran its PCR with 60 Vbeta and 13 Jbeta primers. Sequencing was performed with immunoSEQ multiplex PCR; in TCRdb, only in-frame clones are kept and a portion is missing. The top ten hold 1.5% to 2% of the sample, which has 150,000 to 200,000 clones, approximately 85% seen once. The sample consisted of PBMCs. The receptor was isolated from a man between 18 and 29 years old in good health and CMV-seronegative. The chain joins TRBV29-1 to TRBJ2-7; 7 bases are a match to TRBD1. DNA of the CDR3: TGCAGCGGATTGGGACAGACCTACGAGCAGTACTTC. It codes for CSGLGQTYEQYF.